This entry lists 31 T cell receptor beta chains sequenced from one sample in a study of cytomegalovirus exposure and HLA in healthy donors. The study ran its PCR with 60 Vbeta and 13 Jbeta primers. The protocol was immunoSEQ multiplex PCR, while the TCRdb copy is restricted to in-frame clones and leaves out a portion. The data hold 100,000 to 150,000 clones, with over 70% observed a single time. Sequencing used PBMCs. Every receptor here comes from a man between 18 and 29 years old in good health and CMV-seropositive.

V usage is TRBV7-9 and J usage is TRBJ2-7, with 9 positions matching TRBD2. V shed 0 bases and J 1 base; nucleotides not matched to a gene: 4. The CDR3 runs 16 residues. The germline CDR1 and CDR2 sequences are SEHNR and FQNEAQ (reference sequence). CDR3 in amino acids: CASSLARLAESYEQYF. Here the CDR3 DNA reads TGTGCCAGCAGCTTAGCTAGACTAGCGGAGTCCTACGAGCAGTACTTC.

V usage is TRBV7-2 and J usage is TRBJ2-5; 7 bases are a match to TRBD1. The junction had 5 bases not matched to a gene; V was cut back by 5 bases and J by 2 bases. CDR3 length: 14 amino acids. Germline lookup yields CDR1 SGHTA and CDR2 FQGNSA. The CDR3 spells CASSPGQAQETQYF. The CDR3 DNA reads as TGTGCCAGCAGCCCCGGACAGGCTCAAGAGACCCAGTACTTC.

This clone showed up just a few times. The chain carries TRBV2 and TRBJ1-2; perhaps TRBD1 as D (5 bases). The CDR3 length is 13 residues. V was clipped by 7 bases and J by 2 bases, with 11 bases between them. In germline, CDR1 is SNHLY, CDR2 FYNNEI. The CDR3 sequence is CASNPQGNYGYTF. The DNA for the CDR3 is TGTGCCAGCAACCCCCAGGGCAACTATGGCTACACCTTC.

This clone is a singleton in its sample. The chain uses TRBV5-4 and TRBJ2-7; tentative D call: TRBD2 (5 bases). CDR3 length: 16 residues. Germline V lookup: CDR1 SGHNT, CDR2 YYREEE (reference sequence). Trimming stripped 4 bases from V and 6 bases from J, with 23 bases between. The CDR3 nucleotides are TGTGCCAGCAGCCCCGACCTCCAACTAGTAGACGGCGAGCAGTACTTC. Protein: CASSPDLQLVDGEQYF.

The chain uses TRBV7-6 and TRBJ1-1; TRBD1 might be the D (6 bases). The CDR3 runs to 13 residues. The V gene lost 5 bases and the J gene lost 5 bases, with 12 bases spanning the gap. CDR1 is SGHVS and CDR2 is FNYEAQ in the germline V gene. CDR3 in DNA: TGTGCCAGCAGCCCCTCCAGGGGAACTGAAGCTTTCTTT. It encodes CASSPSRGTEAFF.

CDR3 in amino acids: CASSTQGFEQFF. CDR3 nucleotide sequence: TGTGCCAGCAGCACACAGGGGTTTGAGCAGTTCTTC. The chain employs TRBV11-2 and TRBJ2-1; TRBD1 matches at 7 bases. Germline CDR1 reads SGHAT; CDR2 reads FQNNGV. Trimming at V came to 5 bases and at J to 9 bases, leaving 4 bases not matched to a gene. The CDR3 is made up of 12 amino acids.

As concerns this clone: Other DNA sequences within the sample encode an identical CDR3. The V and J genes are TRBV7-2 and TRBJ1-4; TRBD1 might be the D (6 bases). The CDR3 has 15 amino acids. The V gene's germline CDR1 is SGHTA and CDR2 FQGNSA. V shed 5 bases and J shed 5 bases, with 15 bases lying between them. The CDR3 DNA follows: TGTGCCAGCAGCCCGCAGGGGTCTTCAAATGAAAAACTGTTTTTT. Its protein is CASSPQGSSNEKLFF.

V and J are TRBV21-1 and TRBJ1-2; the D call TRBD1 from the table was never checked on the DNA. TRBV21-1 counts as a pseudogene. The CDR3 contains 13 residues. CDR3 amino acids: CAGVDRVSPGYTF. As DNA, the CDR3 is TGTGCCGGGGTAGACAGGGTAAGCCCTGGCTACACCTTC.

The chain uses TRBV29-1 and TRBJ1-3; no reliable D call. V was clipped by 2 bases and J by 2 bases, with 13 bases between them. The CDR3 totals 15 residues. Germline CDR1 reads SQVTM; CDR2 reads ANQGSEA. In nucleotides, the CDR3 is TGCAGCGTTGAACAGCCAGGATTTACTGGAAACACCATATATTTT. Translated, it gives CSVEQPGFTGNTIYF.

The CDR3 DNA is TGTGCCAGCAGCTTTTCGTCTCGGAGCTATGGCTACACCTTC. Translated: CASSFSSRSYGYTF. V gene TRBV5-6 combines with J gene TRBJ1-2; D is uncertain. V shed 2 bases and J shed 4 bases, with 12 bases lying between them. Germline V lookup: CDR1 SGHDT, CDR2 YYEEEE. The CDR3 contains 14 residues.

This clone appeared a few times. The chain employs TRBV11-3 and TRBJ2-5; 9 bases align to TRBD1. The length of the CDR3 is 15 residues. CDR1 SGHNT and CDR2 YENEEA come from the germline V gene. J was trimmed by 4 bases and V by 1 base; bases with no gene match: 4. CDR3 nucleotides: TGTGCCAGCAGCTTAGGTACAGGGGGCGCAGAGACCCAGTACTTC. Encoded protein: CASSLGTGGAETQYF.

The J gene is TRBJ2-7, the V gene TRBV19; 8 nucleotides line up with TRBD1. The CDR3 is made up of 14 amino acids. Unmatched junction bases numbered 5, after V lost 5 bases and J lost 2 bases. Germline-derived CDR1 and CDR2 are LNHDA and SQIVND (reference sequence). CDR3 residues: CASSSDRAPYEQYF. In DNA form, the CDR3 reads TGTGCCAGTAGTTCGGACAGGGCACCCTACGAGCAGTACTTC.

The chain is built from TRBV12-5 and TRBJ1-2, with D possibly TRBD1 on 5 matching bases. The CDR3 runs 13 residues. Germline loops: CDR1 LGHNT, CDR2 FRNRAP. Trimming removed 1 base from V and 3 bases from J, with 6 bases in between. CDR3 nucleotide sequence: TGTGCTAGTGGTTTGGAACAGGACTATGGCTACACCTTC. Translated, it gives CASGLEQDYGYTF.

The chain carries TRBV6-5 and TRBJ1-3; D gene unclear. Trimming took 5 bases from V and 7 from J, leaving 15 bases between them. CDR3 length: 14 residues. CDR1 MNHEY and CDR2 SVGAGI come from the germline V gene. The CDR3 here is CASSLPGSPNTIYF. In DNA, the CDR3 is TGTGCCAGCAGTCTCCCGGGATCTCCGAACACCATATATTTT.

V usage is TRBV5-8 and J usage is TRBJ2-1, with TRBD2 matching 14 bases. The J segment lost 0 bases and the V segment lost 2 bases, leaving 7 bases of the junction unmatched. The germline V gene encodes CDR1 SGHTS and CDR2 YDEGEE. CDR3 length equals 19 residues. CDR3 amino acids: CASSFGTSGSWGSYNEQFF. The CDR3 nucleotides are TGTGCCAGCAGCTTCGGGACTAGCGGGAGCTGGGGCTCCTACAATGAGCAGTTCTTC.

The chain uses TRBV2 and TRBJ2-6; 11 positions match TRBD1. From germline, CDR1 is SNHLY and CDR2 FYNNEI. This CDR3 region has 16 residues. Trimming removed 7 bases from V and 2 bases from J; junction bases left unmatched: 4. CDR3 amino acids: CASIRTGGAGANVLTF. CDR3 nucleotide sequence: TGTGCCAGCATTAGGACAGGGGGCGCTGGGGCCAACGTCCTGACTTTC.

Comment on this clone: A junction boundary mismatches the germline segment, possibly from a read error. The chain combines TRBV2 with TRBJ1-2, with 7 bases lining up with TRBD1. The length of the CDR3 is 13 residues. Germline CDR1 reads SNHLY; CDR2 reads FYNNEI. CDR3 loop: CASGGQPTFYYSF. DNA of the CDR3: TGTGCCAGCGGGGGACAGCCCACCTTTTACTATTCCTTC.

This chain connects TRBV7-2 to TRBJ1-1; D is unresolved. The CDR3 totals 12 residues. The germline V gene encodes CDR1 SGHTA and CDR2 FQGNSA. V lost 1 base and J lost 7, with 7 bases in between. The CDR3 reads CASSLVRDEAFF. CDR3 sequence (DNA): TGTGCCAGCAGCTTAGTCCGGGATGAAGCTTTCTTT. The full variable domain, completed using reference TRBV7-2 and TRBJ1-1, is GAGVSQSPSNKVTEKGKDVELRCDPISGHTALYWYRQSLGQGLEFLIYFQGNSAPDKSGLPSDRFSAERTGGSVSTLTIQRTQQEDSAVYLCASSLVRDEAFFGQGTRLTVV.

The rearrangement joins TRBV5-1 to TRBJ2-2, with D unclear. CDR3 size: 15 residues. Germline V gives CDR1 SGHRS, CDR2 YFSETQ. V shed 4 bases and J shed 7 bases, with 17 bases lying between them. In DNA form, the CDR3 reads TGCGCCAGCAGCCCCGAACGACACCCAGGCGGGGAGCTGTTTTTT. Its translation is CASSPERHPGGELFF.

The rearrangement joins TRBV6-5 to TRBJ2-7, with 9 bases aligning to TRBD2. This CDR3 spans 15 amino acids. V dropped 5 bases and J dropped 3; count of bases not matched to a gene: 8. The germline V gene encodes CDR1 MNHEY and CDR2 SVGAGI. The CDR3 region has the DNA TGTGCCAGCAGTAGCGAGGCGGGAGGGGTCTACGAGCAGTACTTC. Encoded protein: CASSSEAGGVYEQYF.

The J gene is TRBJ1-3, the V gene TRBV29-1; D call uncertain. V gave up 6 bases and J gave up 4 bases, with 7 bases separating them. Germline V gene data show CDR1 as SQVTM and CDR2 as ANQGSEA. This CDR3 contains 11 residues. The CDR3 reads CSVDFGNTIYF. CDR3 nucleotides: TGCAGCGTCGACTTCGGAAACACCATATATTTT.

The V and J genes are TRBV11-2 and TRBJ1-3; no reliable D call. The CDR3 has 12 amino acids. Trimming pared 4 bases from V and 6 bases from J, leaving 7 bases between. Looked up from germline, CDR1 is SGHAT and CDR2 is FQNNGV. CDR3 sequence: CASSSHINTIYF. CDR3 nucleotides: TGTGCCAGCAGCTCACATATAAACACCATATATTTT.

The V gene is TRBV5-1, the J gene TRBJ1-6; D is perhaps TRBD1 (6 bases). The CDR3 extends over 17 amino acids. From germline, CDR1 is SGHRS and CDR2 YFSETQ. Between the trimmed V and J ends, which lost 4 bases and 8 bases, there was a span of 22 bases. Written as DNA, the CDR3 is TGCGCCAGCAGCGCGGGAGGGGGGGCGAGAACCGATTCACCCCTCCACTTT. Its translation is CASSAGGGARTDSPLHF. Variable domain in full (rest from reference TRBV5-1 and TRBJ1-6): KAGVTQTPRYLIKTRGQQVTLSCSPISGHRSVSWYQQTPGQGLQFLFEYFSETQRNKGNFPGRFSGRQFSNSRSEMNVSTLELGDSALYLCASSAGGGARTDSPLHFGNGTRLTVT.

This clone came up a few times. This chain connects TRBV30 to TRBJ2-7, with D uncertain. V lost 6 bases, J lost 0 bases, and 12 bases lay in between. CDR1 and CDR2 (germline): GTSNPN, SVGIG (reference sequence). The CDR3 contains 13 residues. This chain's CDR3 is CACVLWSSYEQYF. As DNA, the CDR3 is TGTGCCTGTGTTCTCTGGAGCTCCTACGAGCAGTACTTC. The entire variable domain, with the rest obtained from reference TRBV30 and TRBJ2-7, is as follows: SQTIHQWPATLVQPVGSPLSLECTVEGTSNPNLYWYRQAAGRGLQLLFYSVGIGQISSEVPQNLSASRPQDRQFILSSKKLLLSDSGFYLCACVLWSSYEQYFGPGTRLTVT.

The chain recombines TRBV5-6 with TRBJ1-2; D perhaps matches TRBD1 (6 bases). This CDR3 is 15 amino acids long. Trimming removed 0 bases at V and 2 bases at J, with 11 bases between. Germline V gene sequence: CDR1 SGHDT, CDR2 YYEEEE. In DNA, the CDR3 is TGTGCCAGCAGCTTGGTCGGCGACAGGAACTATGGCTACACCTTC. This translates into CASSLVGDRNYGYTF. The variable domain in full, with the rest retrieved from reference TRBV5-6 and TRBJ1-2, is DAGVTQSPTHLIKTRGQQVTLRCSPKSGHDTVSWYQQALGQGPQFIFQYYEEEERQRGNFPDRFSGHQFPNYSSELNVNALLLGDSALYLCASSLVGDRNYGYTFGSGTRLTVV.

This clone appeared a few times. The V and J genes are TRBV19 and TRBJ2-5; D might be TRBD2 (6 bases). CDR3 size: 14 residues. Germline CDR1 is LNHDA and CDR2 is SQIVND (reference sequence). V was cut by 6 bases and J by 5 bases, with 16 bases left in between. CDR3 amino acids: CASSTSGDGETQYF. In DNA form, the CDR3 reads TGTGCCAGTAGCACCTCGGGGGATGGGGAGACCCAGTACTTC.

The V gene is TRBV7-2, the J gene TRBJ2-1, with D perhaps matching TRBD1 (6 bases). Germline V gives CDR1 SGHTA, CDR2 FQGNSA. This CDR3 has 16 amino acids. V was cut by 5 bases and J by 8 bases, with 22 bases left in between. The DNA for the CDR3 is TGTGCCAGCAGCGATCCGGGACACCCTGAACGGGATGAGCAGTTCTTC. Encoded protein: CASSDPGHPERDEQFF.

This clone was picked up a small number of times. This sequence joins TRBV2 and TRBJ2-5; TRBD1 matches 9 bases. This CDR3 comprises 15 residues. CDR1 is SNHLY and CDR2 is FYNNEI in the germline V gene. V lost 3 bases to trimming and J lost 5 bases; unmatched junction nucleotides: 7. The CDR3, as DNA: TGTGCCAGCAGTGATATGACAGGGGGTGCCGAGACCCAGTACTTC. As protein: CASSDMTGGAETQYF.

Comments on this clone: The junction departs from germline at one end; a sequencing error may be responsible. The chain is built from TRBV7-9 and TRBJ2-3; 10 bases align to TRBD2. The CDR3 loop spans 17 amino acids. The germline CDR1 and CDR2 sequences are SEHNR and FQNEAQ (reference sequence). Written as DNA, the CDR3 is TGTTCCAGCAGCACTGAGACTAGCGGGTTTAGCACAGATACGCAGTATTTT. Its protein product is CSSSTETSGFSTDTQYF.

About this clone itself: At one end the junction does not follow the germline gene, possibly because of a read error. The CDR3 loop reads CSSSATSGRNTGELFF. As DNA, the CDR3 is TGTTCCAGCAGCGCGACTAGCGGGAGGAACACCGGGGAGCTGTTTTTT. The chain couples TRBV7-9 to TRBJ2-2; TRBD2 matches 12 bases. The length of the CDR3 is 16 residues. Germline V gene lookup returns CDR1 SEHNR and CDR2 FQNEAQ (reference sequence).

The chain joins TRBV18 to TRBJ1-6, with 7 bases lining up with TRBD1. Per germline, CDR1 KGHSH and CDR2 LQKENI. CDR3 length: 13 amino acids. J gave up 17 bases and V 2 bases, and 9 bases lay outside the gene matches. The CDR3 loop reads CASSPTYDRDIHF. As DNA, the CDR3 is TGTGCCAGCTCACCAACCTATGACAGGGACATCCACTTT.